This is a list of T cell receptor beta chains from one sample in a study of blood T cell repertoires in COVID-19. Here immunoSEQ multiplex PCR was the method, and the copy in TCRdb shows in-frame clones only, minus some. Of 250,000 to 350,000 clones listed, approximately 83% are singletons. The sequenced material came from PBMCs or T cells enriched from blood (not recorded which). The receptors derive from a woman aged 30 to 39 who had recovered from COVID-19. CDR3s include the opening cysteine and the closing phenylalanine or tryptophan. The D gene is left open where the match is weak. The size entry is marked missing in some rows and otherwise reads once, few, many or a size class.

. . TRBJ2-7 TRBV7-9 CASSRGTADEQYF TGTGCCAGCAGCCGGGGGACAGCGGACGAGCAGTACTTC
. . TRBJ2-3 TRBV5-1 CASSLGLWEKTDTQYF TGCGCCAGCAGCTTGGGATTGTGGGAGAAGACAGATACGCAGTATTTT
. . TRBJ2-7 TRBV7-9 CASSLQGVGEQYF TGTGCCAGCAGCCTACAGGGCGTAGGGGAGCAGTACTTC
. many TRBJ1-2 TRBV12-3/TRBV12-4 CASNFGGTAVF TGTGCCAGCAACTTTGGGGGGACCGCCGTCTTC
TRBD1 . TRBJ2-7 TRBV5-6 CASSTPDRGHEQYF TGTGCCAGCAGCACCCCGGACAGGGGGCACGAGCAGTACTTC
. . TRBJ1-1 TRBV7-2 CASSNRVFNTEAFF TGTGCCAGCAGCAACCGGGTCTTTAACACTGAAGCTTTCTTT
TRBD2 . TRBJ2-1 TRBV28 CAISSGGANEQFF TGTGCCATCTCTAGCGGGGGGGCTAATGAGCAGTTCTTC
TRBD1 . TRBJ1-2 TRBV19 CASSPGGAGGYTF TGTGCCAGTAGTCCAGGGGGCGCGGGCGGCTACACCTTC
. . TRBJ1-1 TRBV12-3/TRBV12-4 CASSFPQSPAFF TGTGCCAGCAGTTTCCCTCAGTCACCAGCTTTCTTT
TRBD1 . TRBJ1-4 TRBV30 CAWSPGGATNEKLFF TGTGCCTGGAGTCCAGGGGGCGCGACTAATGAAAAACTGTTTTTT
. . TRBJ1-1 TRBV11-1 CASSWGGTEAFF TGTGCCAGCAGCTGGGGAGGAACTGAAGCTTTCTTT
. few TRBJ1-5 TRBV30 CAWGDGLRHSNQPQHF TGTGCCTGGGGGGATGGGCTTAGGCATAGCAATCAGCCCCAGCATTTT
. . TRBJ2-1 TRBV7-7 CASSSTAGLGNEQFF TGTGCCAGCAGCTCCACGGCAGGGTTGGGGAATGAGCAGTTCTTC
. . TRBJ1-4 TRBV3-1/TRBV3-2 CASSQDGGFREKLFF TGTGCCAGCAGTCAAGATGGGGGCTTTCGGGAAAAACTGTTTTTT
TRBD1 . TRBJ2-2 TRBV24-1 CATLPSGGVPGELFF TGTGCCACCCTCCCCTCAGGGGGCGTCCCCGGGGAGCTGTTTTTT
TRBD1 . TRBJ1-4 TRBV27 CASRRQGANEKLFF TGTGCCAGCAGGCGCCAGGGGGCTAATGAAAAACTGTTTTTT